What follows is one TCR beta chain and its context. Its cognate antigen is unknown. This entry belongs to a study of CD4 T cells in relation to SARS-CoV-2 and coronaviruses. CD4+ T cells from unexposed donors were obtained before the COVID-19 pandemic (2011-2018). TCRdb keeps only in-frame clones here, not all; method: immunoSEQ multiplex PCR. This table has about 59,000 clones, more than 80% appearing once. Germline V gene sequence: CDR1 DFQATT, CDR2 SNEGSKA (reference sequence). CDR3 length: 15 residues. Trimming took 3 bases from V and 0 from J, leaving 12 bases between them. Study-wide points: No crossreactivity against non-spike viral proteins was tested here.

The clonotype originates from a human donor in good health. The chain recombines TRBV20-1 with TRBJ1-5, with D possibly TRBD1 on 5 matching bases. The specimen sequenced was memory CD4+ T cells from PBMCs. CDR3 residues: CSASRQTYSNQPQHF. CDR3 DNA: TGCAGTGCTAGTCGACAGACCTATAGCAATCAGCCCCAGCATTTT.